A selection of T cell receptor beta chains follows, all from one sample in a study of T cell changes during pregnancy in multiple sclerosis. Only in-frame clones appear in the TCRdb table, and some are missing; sequencing was by immunoSEQ multiplex PCR. The sample carries about 40,000 clones, roughly nine tenths recorded once. The source material was CD4+ T cells from peripheral blood mononuclear cells, sampled after pregnancy. The receptors were gathered from a female donor with multiple sclerosis, enrolled in a pregnancy study. CDR3s include the opening cysteine and the closing phenylalanine or tryptophan. The order of the fields is J gene, V gene, clone size, D gene, CDR3 protein, CDR3 DNA. A D gene is named only where the DNA matches it firmly. Clone size is stated in some rows and not others, as once, few, many or a class when expanded.

J: TRBJ2-1
V: TRBV7-2
size: NA
D: TRBD2
CDR3: CASRFSGPVQFF
DNA: TGTGCCAGCAGATTTAGCGGGCCAGTCCAGTTCTTC

J: TRBJ2-2
V: TRBV18
size: NA
D: NA
CDR3: CASSPEDRITGELFF
DNA: TGTGCCAGCTCACCTGAAGACAGGATCACCGGGGAGCTGTTTTTT

J: TRBJ2-7
V: TRBV28
size: NA
D: NA
CDR3: CASSHEGNDEQYF
DNA: TGTGCCAGCAGCCACGAGGGTAACGACGAGCAGTACTTC

J: TRBJ2-7
V: TRBV6-5
size: NA
D: TRBD2
CDR3: CASSYSGTSSSYEQYF
DNA: TGTGCCAGCAGTTACTCCGGGACTAGCAGCTCCTACGAGCAGTACTTC

J: TRBJ1-1
V: TRBV2
size: NA
D: NA
CDR3: CASLQENTEAFF
DNA: TGTGCCAGCTTACAGGAGAACACTGAAGCTTTCTTT

J: TRBJ2-4
V: TRBV5-1
size: NA
D: NA
CDR3: CASSAGTVENIQYF
DNA: TGCGCCAGCAGCGCGGGGACTGTCGAAAACATTCAGTACTTC

J: TRBJ1-2
V: TRBV10-3
size: NA
D: TRBD1
CDR3: CAITYRGDYGYTF
DNA: TGTGCCATCACTTACAGGGGGGACTATGGCTACACCTTC

J: TRBJ2-7
V: TRBV28
size: NA
D: NA
CDR3: CASSLAAGSSEQYF
DNA: TGTGCCAGCAGTTTGGCAGCAGGGTCGAGCGAGCAGTACTTC

J: TRBJ2-2
V: TRBV18
size: NA
D: NA
CDR3: CASFWGQNTGELFF
DNA: TGTGCCAGCTTTTGGGGCCAGAACACCGGGGAGCTGTTTTTT

J: TRBJ2-5
V: TRBV6-1
size: NA
D: TRBD2
CDR3: CASSWGGETQYF
DNA: TGTGCCAGCAGTTGGGGGGGAGAGACCCAGTACTTC

J: TRBJ1-2
V: TRBV7-9
size: NA
D: TRBD1
CDR3: CASSGSKDRGYGYTF
DNA: TGTGCCAGCAGTGGTTCGAAAGACAGGGGTTATGGCTACACCTTC

J: TRBJ2-7
V: TRBV11-2
size: NA
D: NA
CDR3: CASSLRLIGFEQYF
DNA: TGTGCCAGCAGCCTGCGACTAATCGGATTCGAGCAGTACTTC

J: TRBJ2-7
V: TRBV6-1
size: NA
D: TRBD1
CDR3: CASSQIGTGGGEQYF
DNA: TGTGCCAGCAGTCAAATAGGGACAGGGGGTGGCGAGCAGTACTTC

J: TRBJ2-1
V: TRBV7-9
size: NA
D: TRBD2
CDR3: CASSSDRGGTSAYNEQFF
DNA: TGTGCCAGCAGCTCAGACAGGGGCGGGACTAGCGCCTACAATGAGCAGTTCTTC

J: TRBJ1-4
V: TRBV2
size: NA
D: NA
CDR3: CASSLREGRNNEKLFF
DNA: TGTGCCAGCAGTCTGCGGGAGGGACGGAATAATGAAAAACTGTTTTTT

J: TRBJ2-1
V: TRBV5-1
size: NA
D: TRBD2
CDR3: CASSQTSGNEQFF
DNA: TGCGCCAGCAGCCAGACTAGCGGGAATGAGCAGTTCTTC

J: TRBJ2-7
V: TRBV10-3
size: few
D: NA
CDR3: CAISVPGGQGEQYF
DNA: TGTGCCATCAGTGTCCCGGGGGGCCAGGGCGAGCAGTACTTC

J: TRBJ2-5
V: TRBV12-5
size: few
D: NA
CDR3: CASGLSRDSSTQYF
DNA: TGTGCTAGTGGTTTGTCCCGGGACTCCTCAACCCAGTACTTC

J: TRBJ2-3
V: TRBV28
size: NA
D: TRBD2
CDR3: CASSSASGSTDTQYF
DNA: TGTGCCAGCAGTTCGGCTAGCGGGAGTACAGATACGCAGTATTTT

J: TRBJ1-5
V: TRBV27
size: NA
D: NA
CDR3: CASSERNNQPQHF
DNA: TGTGCCAGCAGTGAGAGGAACAATCAGCCCCAGCATTTT

J: TRBJ2-3
V: TRBV6-6
size: NA
D: NA
CDR3: CASSTQGDTQYF
DNA: TGTGCCAGCAGTACTCAGGGAGATACGCAGTATTTT

J: TRBJ2-1
V: TRBV29-1
size: NA
D: TRBD2
CDR3: CSVDGRLAGGPSYNEQFF
DNA: TGCAGCGTTGATGGACGACTAGCGGGAGGGCCGTCCTACAATGAGCAGTTCTTC